The TCR beta chain described here comes from a study of CD8+ T cells in alopecia areata. This CDR3 is built from 15 residues. Trimming took 5 bases from V and 8 from J; bases not matched to a gene: 8. Germline CDR1 reads SQVTM; CDR2 reads ANQGSEA. cDNA reverse transcribed from extracted RNA served as the sequencing template. Profiled with immunoSEQ multiplex PCR; TCRdb holds only in-frame clones, not every one. Of roughly 150,000 clones listed, 55% are singletons. Sample: CD4+ T cells sorted from blood. The chain recombines TRBV29-1 with TRBJ2-1; 14 nucleotides line up with TRBD2. The origin of this receptor is a human donor in good health. The CDR3 DNA follows: TGCAGCGTTCCGACTAGCGGGAGGGCCTGGCATGAGCAGTTCTTC. Translation: CSVPTSGRAWHEQFF.